This TCR beta chain was captured in a study of blood T cell repertoires in COVID-19. Overall study: Material from acute and convalescent COVID-19 was sourced from the United States, Italy and Spain.

The CDR3 is 13 amino acids. Unmatched junction bases numbered 3, after V lost 3 bases and J lost 5 bases. Germline-derived CDR1 and CDR2 are ENHRY and SYGVKD. This table comes from immunoSEQ multiplex PCR, and its TCRdb copy is limited to in-frame clones, with some not included. This table has under 95,000 clones, approximately 80% appearing once. The source is a woman of 80 years or more with active or convalescent COVID-19. This chain links TRBV10-3 with TRBJ1-2; TRBD1 matches at 7 bases. Sequencing was done on a sample of peripheral blood. DNA of the CDR3: TGTGCCATCAGTGATTCGGGACAGTATGGCTACACCTTC. Its protein is CAISDSGQYGYTF.